A selection of T cell receptor beta chains follows, all from one sample in a study of T-cell memory formation after mild COVID-19. TCRdb analysed the 5' RACE reads with MiXCR anew, one entry per CDR3 protein. The table records approximately 500,000 distinct CDR3 sequences, approximately 25% of them present only once. Material: PBMCs or a T cell subset sorted from them (not recorded which). The receptors shown here come from an adult woman who had mild COVID-19 (a few samples of this study predate the infection). Cell type and time point are not known. The CDR3 runs from the conserved cysteine through the conserved F or W.

>TRBJ2-5|TRBV20-1
CSASQNYRGKTQYF
>TRBJ2-1|TRBV7-9
CASSLVPGGPEQFF
>TRBJ2-2|TRBV12-3/TRBV12-4
CASSPRTESGELFF
>TRBJ2-1|TRBV19
CASSSSGGAGEQFF
>TRBJ2-1|TRBV5-1
CASSSLLLAGWHYNEQFF
>TRBJ2-1|TRBV7-2
CASSAVYNEQFF
>TRBJ2-7|TRBV5-5
CASSLADGRREQYF
>TRBJ2-7|TRBV6-5
CASSYFGGDGYEQYF
>TRBJ2-1|TRBV6-2/TRBV6-3
CASSYSPGTSGRDEQFF
>TRBJ2-1|TRBV7-6
CASSSPEAPNEQFF